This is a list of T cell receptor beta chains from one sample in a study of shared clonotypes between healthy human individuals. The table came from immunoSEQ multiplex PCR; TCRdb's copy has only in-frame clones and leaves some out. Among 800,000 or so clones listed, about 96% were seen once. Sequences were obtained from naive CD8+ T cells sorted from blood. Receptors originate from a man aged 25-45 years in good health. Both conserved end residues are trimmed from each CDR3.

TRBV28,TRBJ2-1,ASSFQGHDEQF
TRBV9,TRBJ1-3,ASSVAGGRGEGSGNTIY
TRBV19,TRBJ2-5,ASSIAGEETQY
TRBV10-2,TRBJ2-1,AINRDSYNEQF
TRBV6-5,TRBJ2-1,ASSYYPGQGYNEQF
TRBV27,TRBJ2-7,ASSLASGTYEQY
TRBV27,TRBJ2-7,ASSFGDGSYEQY
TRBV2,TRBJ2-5,ASRYGTSGYQETQY
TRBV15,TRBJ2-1,ATSSSGSFTFNNEQF
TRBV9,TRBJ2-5,ASSAGGMRETQY
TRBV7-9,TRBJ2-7,ASSFLGEQY
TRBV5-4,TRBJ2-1,ASSLGDSYNEQF
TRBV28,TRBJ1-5,ASSLGRVLSQPQH
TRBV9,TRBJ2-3,ASTPVTDTQY
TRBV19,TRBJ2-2,ASSSLGYTGELF
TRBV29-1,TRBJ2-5,SVVTGDEETQY
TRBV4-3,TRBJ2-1,ASSPRGLLSSYNEQF
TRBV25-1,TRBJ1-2,ASSEYNSNYGYT
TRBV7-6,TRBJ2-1,ASSLAPETLGTSGNNEQF
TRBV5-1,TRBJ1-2,ASKEGTGPIYGYT
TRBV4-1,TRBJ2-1,ASSPPTSYNEQF
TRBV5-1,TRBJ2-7,ASSLAINEGQGAIYEQY
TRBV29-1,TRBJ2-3,SVGLAGLGADTQY
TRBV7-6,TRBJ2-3,ASSPLGLAGEVDTQY
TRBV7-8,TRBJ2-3,ASSLTVEALDTQY
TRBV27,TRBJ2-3,ASSLISGGVDTQY
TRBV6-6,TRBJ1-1,ASSYIRDSTF
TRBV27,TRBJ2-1,ASSLGLAGKNEQF
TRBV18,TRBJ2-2,ASSPYTGELF
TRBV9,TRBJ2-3,ASSGTSGISY
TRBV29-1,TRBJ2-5,SARLALQETQY
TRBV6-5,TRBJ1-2,ASSRIGGDGYT
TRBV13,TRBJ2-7,ASSFFSAGAIEQY
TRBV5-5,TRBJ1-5,ASSSTPGILVH
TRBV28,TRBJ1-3,ASSLTKAPGNTIY
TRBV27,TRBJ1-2,ASSGTAVGGYT
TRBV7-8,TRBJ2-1,ASTETSGSLNEQF
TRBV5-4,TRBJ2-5,ASSFGQGGGKTQY
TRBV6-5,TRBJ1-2,ASTESVLDGYT
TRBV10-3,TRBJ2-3,AISGASTDTQY
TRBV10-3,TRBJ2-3,AISGTGPDTQY
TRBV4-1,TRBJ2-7,ASSQDPREQY
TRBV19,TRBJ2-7,ASSISQTYEQY
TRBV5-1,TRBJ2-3,ASSLAAERSTDTQY
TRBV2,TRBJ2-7,ASRASGGRLSYEQY
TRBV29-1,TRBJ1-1,SVGRDMNTEAF
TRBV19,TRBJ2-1,ASILFGDRKNNEQF
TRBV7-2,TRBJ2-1,ASRAGRILF
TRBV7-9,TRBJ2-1,ASSEGEGRNEQF
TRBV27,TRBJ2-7,ASGTYEQY
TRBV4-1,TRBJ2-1,ASSHSRTEQF
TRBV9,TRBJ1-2,ASSAGGGLYGYT
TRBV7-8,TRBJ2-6,ASSLGTGFESGANVLT
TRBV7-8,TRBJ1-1,ASSLRTTVNTEAF